The 10 T cell receptor beta chains below were found in one sample sequenced in a study of T cell clonality in common variable immunodeficiency. Method: immunoSEQ multiplex PCR; TCRdb's copy keeps in-frame clones and lacks some. Altogether about 28,000 clones were found in the sample, and no singletons occur. The material sequenced was peripheral blood mononuclear cells. The receptors derive from a person aged 18 to 75 in good health.

This clone was counted ten times or more. The CDR3 end lies 3 residues beyond the end of the read and is filled in from the germline J gene. This sequence joins TRBV10-3 and TRBJ2-5, with 7 bases identical to TRBD1. In germline, CDR1 is ENHRY, CDR2 SYGVKD. The CDR3 covers 14 residues. The V and J ends lost 6 bases and 3 bases, in that order; junction bases with no gene match: 7. The CDR3 DNA, read in part, is TGTGCCATCAGGGGGGACAGAGGGGAAGAGACC. The encoded protein is CAIRGDRGEET. The complete CDR3 sequence is CAIRGDRGEETQYF.

This clone was counted many times. The CDR3 is cut off 3 residues early in the read; its end comes from the germline J gene. The rearrangement links TRBV6-4 to TRBJ1-2, with unresolved D. Germline loops: CDR1 MRHNA, CDR2 SNTAGT. The CDR3 totals 12 residues. CDR3 sequence reads: CASSDPTRGYTF. Partial CDR3 DNA: TGTGCCAGCAGTGACCCTACCCGCGGC.

This clone appeared many times. The read ends 3 residues shy of where the CDR3 ends; the end is completed using the germline J gene. This chain links TRBV7-2 with TRBJ2-2, with 7 positions matching TRBD1. The J segment lost 1 base and the V segment lost 5 bases, leaving 4 bases of the junction unmatched. This CDR3 is 15 amino acids long. CDR1 and CDR2 from the germline V gene are SGHTA and FQGNSA. CDR3 DNA (partial): TGTGCCAGCAGCGCCCGGGACAGGAACACCGGGGAG. Its protein is CASSARDRNTGE. The entire CDR3 reads CASSARDRNTGELFF.

This clone has more than one count but fewer than ten. Read data end 3 residues before the CDR3 end; the end is taken from the germline J gene. The V and J genes are TRBV18 and TRBJ1-4; D unresolved. The germline V gene encodes CDR1 KGHSH and CDR2 LQKENI. The CDR3 extends over 14 amino acids. The V and J ends lost 3 bases and 8 bases respectively, with 13 bases between them. The CDR3 sequence is CASSPGENSEKLFF. The CDR3 DNA, read in part, is TGTGCCAGCTCACCCGGGGAAAACAGCGAAAAA.

This clone occurred many times. The CDR3 end falls 3 residues outside the read, so it is completed with the germline J gene. The genes are TRBV7-3 and TRBJ2-6; 13 positions agree with TRBD2. The germline gives CDR1 SGHTA, CDR2 FQGTGA. With 1 base clipped from V and 2 bases from J, the junction kept 11 bases outside the gene matches. CDR3 size: 21 residues. CDR3 protein: CASSLKGAPLAGGPGANVLTF. Incomplete CDR3 DNA: TGTGCCAGCAGCTTAAAGGGGGCTCCACTAGCGGGGGGGCCTGGGGCCAACGTC.

At least ten counts were recorded for this clone. CDR3: CASSMGLAGGVTQYF. CDR3 DNA, as far as it was read: TGTGCCAGTAGTATGGGACTAGCGGGGGGGGTGACC. V and J are TRBV19 and TRBJ2-5; 16 bases agree with TRBD2. The read stops 3 residues short of the end of the CDR3; the missing end is completed from the germline J gene. This CDR3 contains 15 residues. V lost 3 bases to trimming and J lost 7 bases; unmatched junction nucleotides: 2. Germline lookup yields CDR1 LNHDA and CDR2 SQIVND (reference sequence).

With respect to this clone: The CDR3 goes on 3 residues after the read ends, and that part is filled in from the germline J gene. The V gene is TRBV2, the J gene TRBJ2-5; 13 nucleotides align to TRBD2. The trim removed 8 bases at V and 0 bases at J, leaving 12 bases unmatched. This CDR3 spans 18 amino acids. CDR1 is SNHLY, CDR2 FYNNEI, per germline. The sequenced part of the CDR3 DNA is TGTGCCAGCGGAACCGGGACTAGCGGGGCAACACACCAAGAGACC. Amino acid sequence: CASGTGTSGATHQET. The entire CDR3 reads CASGTGTSGATHQETQYF. Drawing the rest from reference TRBV2 and TRBJ2-5, the complete variable domain is EPEVTQTPSHQVTQMGQEVILRCVPISNHLYFYWYRQILGQKVEFLVSFYNNEISEKSEIFDDQFSVERPDGSNFTLKIRSTKLEDSAMYFCASGTGTSGATHQETQYFGPGTRLLVL.

In its sample, this clone was seen many times. Read data end 3 residues before the CDR3 end; the end is taken from the germline J gene. This rearrangement joins TRBV7-3 to TRBJ2-2; D might be TRBD1 (6 bases). The CDR3 runs 13 residues. Deletions cut 6 bases from V and 7 bases from J, with 12 bases between. CDR1 SGHTA and CDR2 FQGTGA come from the germline V gene. CDR3 residues: CASRSGASGELFF. Incomplete CDR3 DNA: TGTGCCAGCAGGTCAGGGGCAAGCGGGGAG.

This clone was recorded many times. Coverage ceases 3 residues before the CDR3 finishes, and the germline J gene fills in the end. The chain is built from TRBV5-1 and TRBJ1-4, with TRBD1 matching 8 bases. Trimming cost V 1 base and J 6 bases; bases outside gene matches: 5. Germline-derived CDR1 and CDR2 are SGHRS and YFSETQ. The CDR3 runs to 15 residues. This CDR3 is CASSLPQGAYEKLFF. The covered CDR3 bases are TGCGCCAGCAGCTTGCCGCAGGGGGCATATGAAAAA.

This clone appeared many times. The read terminates 3 residues before the CDR3 end, so the remaining end is supplied by the germline J gene. The V and J genes are TRBV10-3 and TRBJ1-6, with 10 bases aligning to TRBD1. This CDR3 is built from 13 residues. V lost 6 bases and J lost 10; bases outside the gene matches: 3. Per germline, CDR1 ENHRY and CDR2 SYGVKD. Partial CDR3 DNA: TGTGCCATCAGGGGGACAGGGGAGTCACCC. This sequence encodes CAIRGTGESP. The complete CDR3 reads CAIRGTGESPLHF.